The clone carrying this T cell receptor beta chain was seen at least ten times. The antigen is not known. The record originates from a study of response to subunit inactivated influenza vaccine. Study-wide results and caveats: Only a handful of new T cells, the authors suggested, are recruited with each seasonal influenza vaccination.

TCRdb re-called the RT-PCR reads with MiXCR, one entry per CDR3 protein. The profile shows fewer than 600,000 distinct CDR3 sequences, approximately 7.7% of them singletons. The trim removed 2 bases at V and 7 bases at J, leaving 5 bases unmatched. CDR3 length equals 14 residues. This clonotype was sampled from a man between 45 and 75 years old who received an inactivated influenza vaccine. The chain has TRBV12-3 or TRBV12-4 and TRBJ1-2, with TRBD1 matching over 9 bases. The sequences come from PBMCs from blood, collected less than 25 months after vaccination. This CDR3 reads CASSLYRGPFGYTF. For the CDR3, the DNA is TGTGCCAGCAGTTTATACAGGGGGCCATTTGGCTACACCTTC.